This T cell receptor (beta chain) was captured by sequencing in a study of T cells in Graves' hyperthyroidism and ophthalmopathy. TCR beta CDR3 region amplification was performed from RNA transcripts. With the HTBI primer set, the TCR CDR3 went through a first round of RT-PCR. MiXCR was run by TCRdb on the multiplex PCR reads, yielding one entry per CDR3 protein. The table lists around 600,000 distinct CDR3 sequences, 11% to 15% of them singletons. The sample comprised blood. This sequence originates from a woman younger than 35 with Graves' ophthalmopathy.

CDR3 nucleotide sequence: TGTGCCAGCAGCCAAGATCAAACCTTTAGCCGCGGCACAGATACGCAGTATTTT. Its translation is CASSQDQTFSRGTDTQYF. V usage is TRBV14 and J usage is TRBJ2-3; D not resolved. Germline V gene sequence: CDR1 SGHDN, CDR2 FVKESK. Trimming stripped 0 bases from V and 1 base from J, with 17 bases between. This CDR3 has 18 residues. Together with reference TRBV14 and TRBJ2-3, the CDR3 gives the full variable domain: EAGVTQFPSHSVIEKGQTVTLRCDPISGHDNLYWYRRVMGKEIKFLLHFVKESKQDESGMPNNRFLAERTGGTYSTLKVQPAELEDSGVYFCASSQDQTFSRGTDTQYFGPGTRLTVL.